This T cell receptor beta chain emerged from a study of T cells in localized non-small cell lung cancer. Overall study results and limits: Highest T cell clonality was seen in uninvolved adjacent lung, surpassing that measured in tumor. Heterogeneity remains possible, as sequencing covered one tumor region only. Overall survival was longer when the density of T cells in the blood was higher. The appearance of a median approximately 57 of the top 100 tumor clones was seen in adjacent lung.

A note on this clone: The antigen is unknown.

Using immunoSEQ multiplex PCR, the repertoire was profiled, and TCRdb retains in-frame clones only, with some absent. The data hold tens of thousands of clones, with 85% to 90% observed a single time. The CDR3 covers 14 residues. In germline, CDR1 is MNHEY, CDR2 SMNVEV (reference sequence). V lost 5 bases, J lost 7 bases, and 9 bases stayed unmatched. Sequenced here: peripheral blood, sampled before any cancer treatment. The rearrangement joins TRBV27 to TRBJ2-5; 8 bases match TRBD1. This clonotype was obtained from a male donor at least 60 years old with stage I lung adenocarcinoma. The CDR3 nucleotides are TGTGCCAGCAGTACCGGACAGGGAGTGACGACCCAGTACTTC. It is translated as CASSTGQGVTTQYF.